These 2 T cell receptor beta chains came from one sample sequenced in a study of beta chain features in type 1 diabetes. The investigators reverse transcribed all of the isolated RNA, so they sequenced expressed TCRB transcripts. Libraries were prepared by immunoSEQ multiplex PCR; TCRdb keeps only in-frame clonotypes and omits some of them. The sample lists around 110,000 clones, less than 20% occurring once. These receptors have no identified antigens. Study-level findings and limits: TCRB CDR3s from Type 1 diabetes patients were moderately but significantly shorter in all four CD4+ subsets.

The source material was central memory CD4+ T cells from blood. All receptors derive from a young man with type 1 diabetes.

This clone was counted between two and nine times. This rearrangement joins TRBV6-5 to TRBJ1-6; a possible D gene is TRBD1 (5 bases). Germline lookup yields CDR1 MNHEY and CDR2 SVGAGI. The CDR3 has 14 residues. V was shortened by 9 bases and J by 5 bases, with 14 bases between the two germline ends. The CDR3 DNA follows: TGTGCCAGTCGAAGGGGATCCGATAATTCACCCCTCCACTTT. This sequence encodes CASRRGSDNSPLHF.

This clone occurred a few times. CDR3 DNA: TGTGCCAGCAGCCTACAGGAGACTGAAGCTTTCTTT. It yields the protein CASSLQETEAFF. V gene TRBV7-3 combines with J gene TRBJ1-1; a weak D match, TRBD1 (5 bases). Trimming stripped 5 bases from V and 5 bases from J, with 9 bases between. The CDR3 sequence is 12 residues long. The germline V gene encodes CDR1 SGHTA and CDR2 FQGTGA.